Following are 3 T cell receptor beta chains from one sample sequenced in a study of molecular identifiers for immune sequencing clone quantification (dated by TCRdb to between 2018 and 2020). Libraries came from PCR. TCRdb records Illumina HiSeq 4000 as the sequencer. TCRdb reprocessed the public reads (quality trimming at Q25 with fastp, clone calling with MiXCR) and kept in-frame beta chains. Every entry covers one CDR3 protein and lists the most common genes and DNA from its rows. The table for this sample lists about 640,000 distinct CDR3 sequences; roughly 21% of them were counted only once. 0.85% of the sample is taken by the ten largest. The sample was naive CD8+ T cells from blood, with Jurkat cell RNA spiked in. Read against the paper, the sample's cell subset or site label means: FACS-sorted CD8+CD4-CCR7+CD45RA+ naive T cells. These receptors were obtained from a human donor in good health. Some libraries in this study had Jurkat cell RNA spiked in.

The table lists this clonotype with many counts. The CDR3 DNA is TGTGCCAGCCCGGGACAGGGAGCAGATACGCAGTATTTT. Residues: CASPGQGADTQYF. The chain combines TRBV7-2 with TRBJ2-3; 9 positions match TRBD1. With 8 bases clipped from V and 4 bases from J, the junction kept 4 bases outside the gene matches. The CDR3 is made up of 13 amino acids. From germline, CDR1 is SGHTA and CDR2 FQGNSA.

CDR3 DNA: TGTGCCAGGACCGACAGGGACTCTGGGGCCAACGTCCTGACTTTC. This gives the protein CARTDRDSGANVLTF. V gene TRBV2 combines with J gene TRBJ2-6; 7 bases agree with TRBD1. This CDR3 spans 15 amino acids. Trimming cost V 9 bases and J 0 bases; bases outside gene matches: 5. The germline CDR1 and CDR2 sequences are SNHLY and FYNNEI.

There are a few counts of this clonotype. V usage is TRBV18 and J usage is TRBJ1-5, with D perhaps TRBD1 (5 bases). Germline loops: CDR1 KGHSH, CDR2 LQKENI. V lost 3 bases and J lost 5, with 14 bases in between. This CDR3 spans 15 amino acids. The CDR3: CASSPAGPGYQPQHF. The CDR3 coding sequence is TGTGCCAGCTCACCGGCGGGGCCGGGGTATCAGCCCCAGCATTTT. Full variable domain (rest looked up from reference TRBV18 and TRBJ1-5): NAGVMQNPRHLVRRRGQEARLRCSPMKGHSHVYWYRQLPEEGLKFMVYLQKENIIDESGMPKERFSAEFPKEGPSILRIQQVVRGDSAAYFCASSPAGPGYQPQHFGDGTRLSIL.